One and the same sample provided the 26 T cell receptor beta chains below, sequenced in a study of T cells after yellow fever vaccination (dated by TCRdb to the late 2010s). The sample's treatment or condition label, in plain terms: live attenuated yellow fever vaccine strain. Libraries were constructed by 5' RACE. Sequencing instrument: Illumina HiSeq 2500. TCRdb took the public reads, trimmed them with fastp at Q25, ran MiXCR for clone calling and kept in-frame beta chains. Rows with a matching CDR3 protein are joined into one entry that keeps the most common DNA and genes. Present in this sample are fewer than 650,000 distinct CDR3 sequences, 20% to 25% of which were seen just once. The ten largest clonotypes hold about 15% of the sample. Sequencing was performed on PBMCs, taken approximately 22 days after the first yellow fever vaccination. The source is a man aged 18 to 29 who received the YFV17D yellow fever vaccine.

This clonotype was seen a few times. The V and J genes are TRBV20-1 and TRBJ2-5, with TRBD2 matching 10 bases. The CDR3 is 15 residues long. Germline CDR1 and CDR2: DFQATT and SNEGSKA (reference sequence). The V and J ends lost 0 bases and 4 bases, in that order; junction bases with no gene match: 5. The CDR3 bases are TGCAGTGCTAGAGACTCTAGCGGGGGCTTAGAGACCCAGTACTTC. Its protein product is CSARDSSGGLETQYF.

This clonotype was detected only a few times. The chain links TRBV7-2 to TRBJ2-7, with a weak D call TRBD2 (5 bases). Germline CDR1 reads SGHTA; CDR2 reads FQGNSA. V gave up 1 base and J gave up 0 bases, with 10 bases separating them. The CDR3 length is 15 residues. The CDR3 DNA reads as TGTGCCAGCAGCTTAGGGCTGGGGAGCTCCTACGAGCAGTACTTC. It encodes CASSLGLGSSYEQYF.

The V gene is TRBV7-3, the J gene TRBJ2-5; D is unresolved. The V gene's germline CDR1 is SGHTA and CDR2 FQGTGA. The germline V and J ends were trimmed by 3 bases and 0 bases, with 8 bases remaining between them. The CDR3 runs 14 residues. The CDR3 DNA follows: TGTGCCAGCAGCTTGACCGAGAACCAAGAGACCCAGTACTTC. This encodes CASSLTENQETQYF.

The chain combines TRBV19 with TRBJ2-2; D gene unclear. Germline V gives CDR1 LNHDA, CDR2 SQIVND (reference sequence). This CDR3 contains 12 residues. V lost 6 bases, J lost 7 bases, and 9 bases lay in between. Here the CDR3 DNA reads TGTGCCAGTAGATCCCGGATCGGGGAGCTGTTTTTT. This sequence encodes CASRSRIGELFF.

The chain employs TRBV3-1 and TRBJ1-1; 12 bases are a match to TRBD1. Per the germline V gene, CDR1 is LGHDT and CDR2 is YNNKEL (reference sequence). The junction had 17 bases not matched to a gene; V was cut back by 10 bases and J by 5 bases. This CDR3 is 17 amino acids long. The CDR3 is CAIRPSPGQGARTEAFF. The CDR3 nucleotides are TGTGCCATCAGACCCTCTCCGGGACAGGGGGCGCGGACTGAAGCTTTCTTT.

This clonotype appeared a few times. CDR3 protein: CSASGHERGRGNEQFF. The CDR3 nucleotides read TGCAGTGCTAGTGGACATGAGCGGGGGCGCGGTAATGAGCAGTTCTTC. The rearrangement links TRBV20-1 to TRBJ2-1, with TRBD2 matching 8 bases. From germline, CDR1 is DFQATT and CDR2 SNEGSKA (reference sequence). V was pared by 3 bases and J by 7 bases, with 14 bases of the junction left unmatched. This CDR3 region has 16 residues.

This clonotype has only a few counts. V and J are TRBV14 and TRBJ2-1; D gene unclear. The V end was cut by 3 bases, the J end by 2 bases, with 8 bases between. Germline V CDR1 and CDR2: SGHDN, FVKESK. CDR3 size: 14 residues. The CDR3 bases are TGTGCCAGCAGCCAGGGTTGGGCCTACAATGAGCAGTTCTTC. Its translation is CASSQGWAYNEQFF.

A few counts support this clonotype. The V gene is TRBV6-2 or TRBV6-3, the J gene TRBJ2-3, with 15 bases identical to TRBD2. CDR3 length: 16 residues. From germline, CDR1 is MNHEY and CDR2 SVGEGT. V was pared by 8 bases and J by 5 bases, with 8 bases of the junction left unmatched. The DNA of the CDR3 is TGTGCCAGCGGACTAGCGGGGGGGTGGCAAGTAGATACGCAGTATTTT. It translates to CASGLAGGWQVDTQYF.

This clonotype appeared a few times. The rearrangement joins TRBV29-1 to TRBJ1-5; no definite D call. Deletions cut 7 bases from V and 6 bases from J, with 16 bases between. Germline CDR1 is SQVTM and CDR2 is ANQGSEA. This CDR3 spans 13 amino acids. The CDR3 loop is CSAAPGMGQPQHF. CDR3 nucleotide sequence: TGCAGCGCCGCACCGGGGATGGGTCAGCCCCAGCATTTT.

The genes are TRBV20-1 and TRBJ1-1, with D hard to call. The germline V gene has CDR1 DFQATT and CDR2 SNEGSKA (reference sequence). The V and J ends lost 6 bases and 3 bases respectively, with 11 bases between them. The CDR3 sequence is 12 residues long. This chain's CDR3 is CSASLSDTEAFF. The DNA of the CDR3 is TGCAGTGCAAGCCTGAGTGACACTGAAGCTTTCTTT.

In this sample, this clonotype turned up a few times. The J gene is TRBJ2-5, the V gene TRBV28; the D call may be TRBD1 or TRBD2 (5 bases each). Trimming removed 5 bases from V and 2 bases from J, with 21 bases in between. The CDR3 covers 17 residues. Germline assignment: CDR1 MDHEN and CDR2 SYDVKM. The CDR3 coding sequence is TGTGCCAGCAGTATCCCCAGGTTTGGGACGGATCAAGAGACCCAGTACTTC. This sequence encodes CASSIPRFGTDQETQYF.

The chain joins TRBV6-1 to TRBJ2-3, with D possibly TRBD1 on 5 matching bases. In germline, CDR1 is MNHNS, CDR2 SASEGT. Trimming shortened V by 5 bases and J by 2 bases, and 14 bases separated the two germline ends. This CDR3 comprises 15 residues. CDR3 nucleotide sequence: TGTGCCAGCAGTCAAACAGGTTATAACACAGATACGCAGTATTTT. Protein sequence: CASSQTGYNTDTQYF.

This clonotype showed up many times. This rearrangement joins TRBV7-2 to TRBJ1-5, with D perhaps matching TRBD1 (6 bases). There are 14 residues in the CDR3. The germline V gene encodes CDR1 SGHTA and CDR2 FQGNSA. V was trimmed by 5 bases and J by 5 bases, leaving 13 bases between them. The CDR3, as DNA: TGTGCCAGCAGCACAGGGCAGCCTTATCAGCCCCAGCATTTT. Encoded protein: CASSTGQPYQPQHF.

This chain joins TRBV5-1 and TRBJ2-2, with 8 bases matching TRBD1. V shed 7 bases and J 0 bases; nucleotides not matched to a gene: 17. The CDR3 is 19 amino acids. CDR1 is SGHRS, CDR2 YFSETQ, per germline. Here the CDR3 reads CASRDRGQTSTANTGELFF. Written as DNA, the CDR3 is TGCGCCAGCCGAGACAGGGGTCAAACCTCAACAGCGAACACCGGGGAGCTGTTTTTT.

This clonotype was seen a handful of times. V usage is TRBV12-3 or TRBV12-4 and J usage is TRBJ2-1; 8 bases line up with TRBD2. The CDR3 spans 15 residues. V shed 6 bases, J shed 10 bases, and the junction held 14 bases outside the gene matches. CDR3 in DNA: TGTGCCAGCAGGCGTCCCGGGACTAGGGTAGGCGAGCAGTTCTTC. Residues: CASRRPGTRVGEQFF.

V gene TRBV7-6 combines with J gene TRBJ2-1; no clear D. Germline lookup yields CDR1 SGHVS and CDR2 FNYEAQ. CDR3 length equals 14 residues. The V end lost 4 bases, the J end lost 0 bases, and 7 bases lay between the germline ends. CDR3 sequence (DNA): TGTGCCAGCAGCTCGGACCCCTCCTACAATGAGCAGTTCTTC. This encodes CASSSDPSYNEQFF.

This clonotype was picked up a small number of times. V usage is TRBV12-3 or TRBV12-4 and J usage is TRBJ1-3; D gene ambiguous. V was clipped by 3 bases and J by 6 bases, with 9 bases between them. The CDR3 is made up of 13 amino acids. The CDR3: CASSFGRANTIYF. CDR3 coding DNA: TGTGCCAGCAGTTTTGGGAGAGCAAACACCATATATTTT.

This clonotype was picked up a small number of times. The chain links TRBV20-1 to TRBJ1-3, with D possibly being TRBD1 (5 bases). Germline CDR1 is DFQATT and CDR2 is SNEGSKA (reference sequence). There are 15 residues in the CDR3. V was shortened by 3 bases and J by 2 bases, with 14 bases between the two germline ends. CDR3 nucleotides: TGCAGTGCTAGGACTCTCCCGGGGGCTGGAAACACCATATATTTT. It codes for CSARTLPGAGNTIYF.

This chain links TRBV12-3 or TRBV12-4 with TRBJ1-5; D ambiguous. The V gene lost 6 bases and the J gene lost 7 bases, with 10 bases spanning the gap. The CDR3 length is 12 residues. CDR3 bases: TGTGCCAGCAGCCGCAGTGAACAGCCCCAGCATTTT. Its protein is CASSRSEQPQHF.

The chain employs TRBV5-5 and TRBJ2-3; tentatively, D is TRBD2 (6 bases). The CDR3 contains 16 residues. The germline V gene encodes CDR1 SGHKS and CDR2 YYEKEE (reference sequence). V was cut by 3 bases and J by 1 base, with 15 bases left in between. CDR3 protein: CASSSGLRGRTDTQYF. The CDR3 DNA is TGTGCCAGCAGCTCGGGACTTCGAGGGCGCACAGATACGCAGTATTTT.

The chain uses TRBV7-2 and TRBJ2-1; TRBD2 might be the D (6 bases). The CDR3 length is 14 residues. Germline CDR1 reads SGHTA; CDR2 reads FQGNSA. Between the trimmed V and J ends, which lost 1 base and 10 bases, there was a span of 14 bases. The CDR3 sequence is CASSLESMRGEQFF. The CDR3 DNA sequence: TGTGCCAGCAGCTTAGAATCAATGCGGGGCGAGCAGTTCTTC.

This clonotype appeared a few times. The rearrangement uses TRBV20-1 and TRBJ2-1, with D tentatively TRBD1 or TRBD2 (5 bases each). In germline, CDR1 is DFQATT, CDR2 SNEGSKA (reference sequence). CDR3 length equals 10 residues. CDR3 amino acids: CRTGASEQFF. The CDR3 DNA follows: TGCAGGACCGGGGCCAGTGAGCAGTTCTTC.

The rearrangement links TRBV10-3 to TRBJ2-3, with 15 bases aligning to TRBD2. Germline trimming cut 5 bases from V and 8 bases from J; bases unmatched to any gene: 5. The CDR3 loop spans 15 amino acids. CDR1 is ENHRY and CDR2 is SYGVKD in the germline V gene. The CDR3 DNA reads TGTGCCATCAGTTCACCGGGACTAGCGGGGGGTACGCAGTATTTT. Translating gives CAISSPGLAGGTQYF.

This chain connects TRBV20-1 to TRBJ1-2; TRBD1 agrees at 10 bases. The CDR3 has 18 residues. CDR1 and CDR2 from the germline V gene are DFQATT and SNEGSKA (reference sequence). The junction had 16 bases not matched to a gene; V was cut back by 2 bases and J by 4 bases. CDR3 nucleotide sequence: TGCAGTGCTAGAAGAGCGACGTTTGGGACAGGGGTAGCCTATGGCTACACCTTC. This sequence encodes CSARRATFGTGVAYGYTF.

The chain recombines TRBV6-1 with TRBJ2-1, with 7 bases identical to TRBD2. The V gene's germline CDR1 is MNHNS and CDR2 SASEGT. J lost 3 bases, V lost 6 bases, and 2 bases had no gene match. The CDR3 loop spans 13 amino acids. The CDR3 sequence: CASSRDYYNEQFF. Here the CDR3 DNA reads TGTGCCAGCAGCCGGGACTACTACAATGAGCAGTTCTTC.

This clonotype was found many times. The chain joins TRBV12-3 or TRBV12-4 to TRBJ2-2, with a possible D match to TRBD2 (6 bases). V was pared by 5 bases and J by 3 bases, with 13 bases between. The CDR3 spans 15 residues. The CDR3 loop is CASSANRDYTGELFF. The CDR3 region has the DNA TGTGCCAGCAGTGCTAACCGGGACTACACCGGGGAGCTGTTTTTT.